This T cell receptor (beta chain) was sequenced during a study of OX40 agonist ivuxolimab in advanced cancers. Study-level findings and limits: Low normalized T-cell clonal expansion was additionally recorded for some nonresponders.

Assay used: immunoSEQ multiplex PCR; TCRdb lists only in-frame clones, some missing. The profile shows under 75,000 clones, 91% of them singletons. Notes on this clone: Its antigen remains unknown.

This specimen was CD4+ or CD8+ T cells sorted from blood, taken in a trial of the OX40 agonist ivuxolimab. This receptor was identified in an adult with an advanced solid tumor such as melanoma, head and neck, liver or kidney cancer.

CDR3 coding DNA: TGTGCCAGCAGCTCGGGACAGGGGATCTACAATGAGCAGTTCTTC. It is translated as CASSSGQGIYNEQFF. The chain uses TRBV7-9 and TRBJ2-1; 10 bases match TRBD1. CDR1 SEHNR and CDR2 FQNEAQ come from the germline V gene (reference sequence). The CDR3 contains 15 residues. J was trimmed by 3 bases and V by 4 bases; bases with no gene match: 3.